Following are 21 T cell receptor beta chains from one sample sequenced in a study of T cells expressing NK-cell markers. TCRdb reanalyzed the 5' RACE reads and collapses them to one entry per CDR3 protein, without DNA. The sample yields some 440,000 distinct CDR3 sequences, of which the top ten take up around 1.4%. The sequencing sample was made of blood T cells: a sorted CD56 or NKG2C T cell subset, CD4+ or CD8+ T cells, or bulk PBMC T cells (not recorded which). These receptors came from a woman in her 50s in good health.

The chain joins TRBV3-1 to TRBJ1-5; TCRdb selects TRBD1, and the lack of DNA leaves this call unchecked. This CDR3 is 18 amino acids long. Germline loops: CDR1 LGHDT, CDR2 YNNKEL (reference sequence). CDR3 protein: CASSPPGQGPYSNQPQHF.

The CDR3 sequence is CAGSTGTGAKGSYGYTF. The chain is built from TRBV27 and TRBJ1-2; TCRdb outputs TRBD1, but without DNA this stays unchecked. Germline CDR1 MNHEY, CDR2 SMNVEV (reference sequence). The CDR3 extends over 17 amino acids.

This rearrangement joins TRBV6-6 to TRBJ2-1; the TCRdb D gene call, TRBD2, has no DNA to confirm it. The CDR3 has 14 residues. Germline lookup yields CDR1 MNHNY and CDR2 SVGAGI (reference sequence). This chain's CDR3 is CASSYVGGANEQFF.

The J gene is TRBJ2-1, the V gene TRBV9. Per germline, CDR1 SGDLS and CDR2 YYNGEE. This CDR3 is 15 amino acids long. CDR3 amino acids: CASSGSVSSYNEQFF. Variable domain in full (rest from reference TRBV9 and TRBJ2-1): DSGVTQTPKHLITATGQRVTLRCSPRSGDLSVYWYQQSLDQGLQFLIQYYNGEERAKGNILERFSAQQFPDLHSELNLSSLELGDSALYFCASSGSVSSYNEQFFGPGTRLTVL.

V is TRBV15 and J is TRBJ1-1. Germline-derived CDR1 and CDR2 are LNHNV and YYDKDF (reference sequence). This CDR3 is built from 15 residues. The CDR3: CATSRDLARNTEAFF.

The CDR3: CASRTLVMSSYNEQFF. The V and J genes are TRBV11-2 and TRBJ2-1; no DNA is available, so the TRBD2 call from TCRdb remains unchecked. In germline, CDR1 is SGHAT, CDR2 FQNNGV. The CDR3 has 16 residues. Drawing the rest from reference TRBV11-2 and TRBJ2-1, the complete variable domain is EAGVAQSPRYKIIEKRQSVAFWCNPISGHATLYWYQQILGQGPKLLIQFQNNGVVDDSQLPKDRFSAERLKGVDSTLKIQPAKLEDSAVYLCASRTLVMSSYNEQFFGPGTRLTVL.

The chain combines TRBV29-1 with TRBJ2-5; absent DNA, TCRdb's TRBD2 call cannot be checked. This CDR3 spans 15 amino acids. Looked up from germline, CDR1 is SQVTM and CDR2 is ANQGSEA. The CDR3 loop reads CSVGRGEGRRETQYF.

The V call is TRBV7-8, the J call TRBJ2-3; TCRdb's D gene call, TRBD2, goes unchecked for lack of DNA. The germline V gene encodes CDR1 SGHVS and CDR2 FQNEAQ. CDR3 length: 17 amino acids. Here the CDR3 reads CASSILTSGSSADTQYF.

The V and J genes are TRBV5-1 and TRBJ1-1. Germline V gene lookup returns CDR1 SGHRS and CDR2 YFSETQ. CDR3 size: 17 residues. The CDR3 region is CASSLGGQPTPNTEAFF.

The V and J genes are TRBV5-1 and TRBJ2-1; checking the TCRdb D call of TRBD1 is not possible without DNA. The CDR3 loop spans 16 amino acids. Germline values: CDR1 SGHRS, CDR2 YFSETQ. This CDR3 is CASSLVGGTPVDEQFF.

This chain connects TRBV5-1 to TRBJ2-6; the TCRdb call, TRBD1, lacks DNA for checking. Germline-derived CDR1 and CDR2 are SGHRS and YFSETQ. The CDR3 covers 18 residues. CDR3: CASSLVNRDFSGANVLTF.

This chain joins TRBV5-5 and TRBJ2-7; without DNA, the TCRdb call of TRBD1 cannot be checked. Germline CDR1 reads SGHKS; CDR2 reads YYEKEE (reference sequence). The CDR3 is 16 residues long. The CDR3 protein is CASSLTTGGSSYEQYF.

The chain carries TRBV24-1 and TRBJ2-2. This CDR3 has 13 amino acids. Germline V gives CDR1 KGHDR, CDR2 SFDVKD. The CDR3 loop is CATSDPTTGELFF.

This sequence joins TRBV20-1 and TRBJ2-1; TCRdb's D gene call, TRBD2, goes unchecked for lack of DNA. This CDR3 comprises 14 residues. Looked up from germline, CDR1 is DFQATT and CDR2 is SNEGSKA (reference sequence). The CDR3 sequence is CSAAAGGPPNEQFF.

The V gene is TRBV24-1, the J gene TRBJ1-5; the D gene TCRdb calls, TRBD1, cannot be checked with no DNA. This CDR3 has 16 residues. The germline V gene has CDR1 KGHDR and CDR2 SFDVKD. The chain's CDR3 is CATSDTQEGARQPQHF.

The genes are TRBV18 and TRBJ2-3. Germline V gene lookup returns CDR1 KGHSH and CDR2 LQKENI. There are 14 residues in the CDR3. CDR3 in amino acids: CASSPDRSTDTQYF. Filled out from reference TRBV18 and TRBJ2-3, the complete variable domain reads NAGVMQNPRHLVRRRGQEARLRCSPMKGHSHVYWYRQLPEEGLKFMVYLQKENIIDESGMPKERFSAEFPKEGPSILRIQQVVRGDSAAYFCASSPDRSTDTQYFGPGTRLTVL.

V usage is TRBV4-1 and J usage is TRBJ1-2; TCRdb designates TRBD1, a call that cannot be tested without DNA. The length of the CDR3 is 17 residues. Germline CDR1 reads MGHRA; CDR2 reads YSYEKL. CDR3: CASSLEQVGEGVHGYTF.

V and J are TRBV7-9 and TRBJ2-3; lacking DNA, the TRBD1 call made by TCRdb goes unchecked. Germline assignment: CDR1 SEHNR and CDR2 FQNEAQ (reference sequence). This CDR3 has 16 amino acids. This chain's CDR3 is CASSFAVGGTTDTQYF.

The V call is TRBV28, the J call TRBJ2-3; TCRdb reports TRBD2, a call that lacks DNA to check it against. Germline CDR1 MDHEN, CDR2 SYDVKM. This CDR3 contains 15 residues. CDR3 region: CASSFLAGGTDTQYF.

The rearrangement joins TRBV5-5 to TRBJ2-2; TCRdb calls TRBD1, which cannot be checked without DNA. Germline loops: CDR1 SGHKS, CDR2 YYEKEE (reference sequence). The CDR3 contains 17 residues. The CDR3 sequence is CASSPMVPGRNTGELFF.

The V call is TRBV5-1, the J call TRBJ1-6. The CDR3 runs 15 residues. CDR1 is SGHRS, CDR2 YFSETQ, per germline. CDR3 residues: CASSLAGGAASPLHF.